One and the same sample provided the 30 T cell receptor beta chains below, sequenced in a study of T cell repertoires in cytomegalovirus infection. TCRdb reanalysed the reads using MiXCR and keeps one entry per CDR3 protein. Of 150,000 to 200,000 distinct CDR3 sequences in the sample, approximately 17% were seen once. Sequenced sample: CD8+ T cells from PBMCs. The receptors shown here come from a human donor in good health (CMV status not recorded). Some clones in this sample may be carry-over from other donors' samples.

This sequence joins TRBV6-1 and TRBJ2-5; 9 nucleotides line up with TRBD1. V was clipped by 6 bases and J by 4 bases; unmatched bases: 6. Germline-derived CDR1 and CDR2 are MNHNS and SASEGT. The CDR3 has 14 amino acids. The CDR3 sequence is CASSRTGVAETQYF. The CDR3 region has the DNA TGTGCCAGCAGCCGGACAGGGGTTGCAGAGACCCAGTACTTC.

This clonotype was counted between two and nine times. The rearrangement joins TRBV29-1 to TRBJ1-2; a possible D gene is TRBD1 (5 bases). The CDR3 runs to 13 residues. The V gene lost 6 bases and the J gene lost 3 bases, with 14 bases spanning the gap. CDR1 and CDR2 from the germline V gene are SQVTM and ANQGSEA. CDR3 loop: CSVAGGKDYGYTF. CDR3 bases: TGCAGCGTCGCGGGGGGGAAGGACTATGGCTACACCTTC. Full variable domain (outside the CDR3, taken from reference TRBV29-1 and TRBJ1-2): SAVISQKPSRDICQRGTSLTIQCQVDSQVTMMFWYRQQPGQSLTLIATANQGSEATYESGFVIDKFPISRPNLTFSTLTVSNMSPEDSSIYLCSVAGGKDYGYTFGSGTRLTVV.

This clonotype came up a few times. The genes are TRBV7-9 and TRBJ1-1; D remains unclear. V lost 4 bases and J 5 bases, leaving 8 bases between the germline ends. CDR3 size: 12 residues. Germline V CDR1 and CDR2: SEHNR, FQNEAQ (reference sequence). The CDR3 loop is CASSSSVTEAFF. CDR3 coding DNA: TGTGCCAGCAGCTCGTCGGTTACTGAAGCTTTCTTT.

The J gene is TRBJ2-3, the V gene TRBV6-4; possibly TRBD1 for D (5 bases). V lost 2 bases, J lost 2 bases, and 5 bases lay in between. This CDR3 contains 13 residues. Germline V CDR1 and CDR2: MRHNA, SNTAGT. CDR3 residues: CASSDGATDTQYF. CDR3 nucleotide sequence: TGTGCCAGCAGTGACGGGGCCACAGATACGCAGTATTTT.

This clonotype has at least ten counts. V gene TRBV7-8 combines with J gene TRBJ2-4, with 16 bases identical to TRBD2. Trimming cost V 4 bases and J 3 bases; bases outside gene matches: 9. CDR3 length equals 19 residues. Germline assignment: CDR1 SGHVS and CDR2 FQNEAQ. CDR3 sequence reads: CASSWGTSGRAGIKNIQYF. The CDR3 DNA is TGTGCCAGCAGCTGGGGGACTAGCGGGAGGGCCGGAATCAAAAACATTCAGTACTTC.

The chain joins TRBV7-9 to TRBJ2-1, with D uncertain. CDR1 SEHNR and CDR2 FQNEAQ come from the germline V gene (reference sequence). This CDR3 is built from 14 residues. V dropped 6 bases and J dropped 8 bases, with 17 bases sitting between them. The CDR3 DNA reads TGTGCCAGCAGGCATATACGGCGGATGGATGAGCAGTTCTTC. Translation: CASRHIRRMDEQFF.

The gene calls are TRBV29-1 and TRBJ2-1; D remains unclear. V gave up 7 bases and J gave up 9 bases, with 22 bases separating them. Germline values: CDR1 SQVTM, CDR2 ANQGSEA. This CDR3 spans 14 amino acids. Here the CDR3 reads CSGLRRTLFLEQFF. The CDR3, as DNA: TGCAGCGGCCTACGTAGGACCCTCTTTCTTGAGCAGTTCTTC.

The sample holds a few counts of this clonotype. This chain uses TRBV7-2 with TRBJ2-7; D remains ambiguous. Deletions cut 4 bases from V and 5 bases from J, with 12 bases between. Germline CDR1 reads SGHTA; CDR2 reads FQGNSA. The CDR3 has 13 amino acids. The CDR3 DNA follows: TGTGCCAGCAGCTCACACTTCTTGGACGAGCAGTACTTC. It translates to CASSSHFLDEQYF. The variable domain in full, with the rest retrieved from reference TRBV7-2 and TRBJ2-7, is GAGVSQSPSNKVTEKGKDVELRCDPISGHTALYWYRQSLGQGLEFLIYFQGNSAPDKSGLPSDRFSAERTGGSVSTLTIQRTQQEDSAVYLCASSSHFLDEQYFGPGTRLTVT.

The sample holds a few counts of this clonotype. The rearrangement links TRBV7-2 to TRBJ2-7; D uncertain. The V and J ends lost 1 base and 7 bases respectively, with 11 bases between them. The CDR3 length is 13 residues. CDR1 and CDR2 (germline): SGHTA, FQGNSA. CDR3 nucleotides: TGTGCCAGCAGCTTAGGTGGAGCTAGTGAGCAGTACTTC. Translation: CASSLGGASEQYF.

This clonotype was seen a handful of times. This rearrangement joins TRBV7-9 to TRBJ2-7, with D maybe TRBD1 (6 bases). V lost 1 base to trimming and J lost 3 bases, with 10 bases between them. The CDR3 totals 14 residues. Germline assignment: CDR1 SEHNR and CDR2 FQNEAQ (reference sequence). The CDR3 sequence is CASSLVTGFYEQYF. As DNA, the CDR3 is TGTGCCAGCAGCTTAGTTACAGGGTTCTACGAGCAGTACTTC.

The V and J genes are TRBV19 and TRBJ2-1; TRBD2 agrees at 8 bases. Trimming took 1 base from V and 3 from J; bases not matched to a gene: 8. The CDR3 loop spans 17 amino acids. Germline V gene data show CDR1 as LNHDA and CDR2 as SQIVND (reference sequence). CDR3 protein: CASSIVPPGGGYNEQFF. The CDR3 DNA follows: TGTGCCAGTAGTATAGTTCCCCCCGGGGGGGGCTACAATGAGCAGTTCTTC. The variable domain in full, with the rest retrieved from reference TRBV19 and TRBJ2-1, is DGGITQSPKYLFRKEGQNVTLSCEQNLNHDAMYWYRQDPGQGLRLIYYSQIVNDFQKGDIAEGYSVSREKKESFPLTVTSAQKNPTAFYLCASSIVPPGGGYNEQFFGPGTRLTVL.

This chain joins TRBV7-2 and TRBJ2-5; 9 nucleotides agree with TRBD1. Germline-derived CDR1 and CDR2 are SGHTA and FQGNSA. This CDR3 has 18 amino acids. With V trimmed by 4 bases and J by 0 bases, 12 bases remained unmatched. CDR3 DNA sequence: TGTGCCAGCAGCTCCCGGGACAGGGTTTTGGGGCACCAAGAGACCCAGTACTTC. Encoded protein: CASSSRDRVLGHQETQYF.

The chain has TRBV6-6 and TRBJ2-1; D possibly corresponds to TRBD1 (7 bases). This CDR3 spans 16 amino acids. V was shortened by 5 bases and J by 3 bases, with 17 bases between the two germline ends. Germline lookup yields CDR1 MNHNY and CDR2 SVGAGI (reference sequence). Here the CDR3 DNA reads TGTGCCAGCAGTGCCCAGGGGGGAGTCGGCTACAATGAGCAGTTCTTC. As protein: CASSAQGGVGYNEQFF.

In this sample, this clonotype turned up a few times. The chain links TRBV7-2 to TRBJ1-5; tentatively, D is TRBD1 (6 bases). The germline V and J ends were trimmed by 5 bases and 4 bases, with 18 bases remaining between them. Germline values: CDR1 SGHTA, CDR2 FQGNSA. The CDR3 runs to 16 residues. CDR3 sequence (DNA): TGTGCCAGCAGCCTACGACAGGACGGGAGGAATCAGCCCCAGCATTTT. Protein sequence: CASSLRQDGRNQPQHF.

This clonotype was found a few times. This chain joins TRBV12-3 or TRBV12-4 and TRBJ2-6; D may be TRBD1 or TRBD2 (5 bases each). V was cut by 3 bases and J by 0 bases, with 9 bases left in between. The CDR3 extends over 16 amino acids. CDR3 nucleotides: TGTGCCAGCAGTTTCTCAGGGACCTCTGGGGCCAACGTCCTGACTTTC. Its translation is CASSFSGTSGANVLTF.

CDR3 protein: CASGPDPMANEQFF. DNA for the CDR3: TGTGCTAGTGGCCCGGACCCGATGGCTAATGAGCAGTTCTTC. The chain employs TRBV12-5 and TRBJ2-1; no firm D call. Trimming removed 6 bases at V and 7 bases at J, with 16 bases between. CDR3 length: 14 residues. Germline V gene data show CDR1 as LGHNT and CDR2 as FRNRAP. Based on the CDR3 plus reference TRBV12-5 and TRBJ2-1, the full variable domain is DARVTQTPRHKVTEMGQEVTMRCQPILGHNTVFWYRQTMMQGLELLAYFRNRAPLDDSGMPKDRFSAEMPDATLATLKIQPSEPRDSAVYFCASGPDPMANEQFFGPGTRLTVL.

CDR3: CASSGLLNEQFF. The CDR3 bases are TGTGCCAGCAGTGGGCTTCTCAATGAGCAGTTCTTC. The chain carries TRBV2 and TRBJ2-1; D gene ambiguous. This CDR3 comprises 12 residues. Germline values: CDR1 SNHLY, CDR2 FYNNEI. V lost 4 bases, J lost 6 bases, and 7 bases lay in between.

J is TRBJ2-1 and V is TRBV6-5, with D maybe TRBD2 (7 bases). V gave up 0 bases and J gave up 7 bases, with 13 bases separating them. Germline CDR1 and CDR2: MNHEY and SVGAGI. This CDR3 has 15 amino acids. CDR3 region: CASSYSRGGRNEQFF. The CDR3 nucleotides are TGTGCCAGCAGTTACTCGAGGGGGGGTCGGAATGAGCAGTTCTTC.

This chain joins TRBV12-3 or TRBV12-4 and TRBJ2-1; D gene ambiguous. This CDR3 has 17 amino acids. Trimming cost V 3 bases and J 2 bases, with 17 bases left between them. CDR3 coding DNA: TGTGCCAGCAGTTTTGTCGTAGGGCAGGTTGCCTACAATGAGCAGTTCTTC. As protein: CASSFVVGQVAYNEQFF.

This clonotype was observed a handful of times. V is TRBV28 and J is TRBJ2-3; 14 bases line up with TRBD2. In germline, CDR1 is MDHEN, CDR2 SYDVKM. V was clipped by 3 bases and J by 0 bases; unmatched bases: 5. This CDR3 contains 18 residues. The CDR3 reads CASSFGTSGSASTDTQYF. The CDR3 bases are TGTGCCAGCAGTTTCGGGACTAGCGGGAGTGCTAGCACAGATACGCAGTATTTT.

As to this clonotype: Compared with germline, one end of the junction differs, possibly owing to a read error. The rearrangement links TRBV20-1 to TRBJ2-4; 7 bases match TRBD2. The CDR3 spans 11 residues. Looked up from germline, CDR1 is DFQATT and CDR2 is SNEGSKA (reference sequence). CDR3 region: CSAGAGLLLPF. The CDR3 DNA is TGCAGTGCGGGAGCGGGACTACTCCTGCCCTTC.

The CDR3 is CATWGWVNTEAFF. The CDR3 DNA reads TGTGCCACCTGGGGTTGGGTGAACACTGAAGCTTTCTTT. The chain links TRBV28 to TRBJ1-1; D gene uncertain. V gave up 10 bases and J gave up 0 bases, with 12 bases separating them. The CDR3 contains 13 residues. CDR1 is MDHEN and CDR2 is SYDVKM in the germline V gene.

V and J are TRBV11-2 and TRBJ2-1; D is possibly TRBD1 or TRBD2 (5 bases each). This CDR3 contains 15 residues. V lost 5 bases, J lost 3 bases, and 14 bases lay in between. Germline values: CDR1 SGHAT, CDR2 FQNNGV. CDR3: CASSLAGFNYNEQFF. The CDR3 DNA reads TGTGCCAGCAGCCTAGCAGGGTTTAACTACAATGAGCAGTTCTTC.

The sample holds a few counts of this clonotype. CDR3 nucleotides: TGTGCCAGCAGACCCGGGGTTAATGAAAAACTGTTTTTT. Its protein is CASRPGVNEKLFF. The chain has TRBV7-9 and TRBJ1-4; D gene uncertain. Germline V CDR1 and CDR2: SEHNR, FQNEAQ (reference sequence). Deletions cut 6 bases from V and 4 bases from J, with 9 bases between. There are 13 residues in the CDR3.

There are many counts of this clonotype. This rearrangement joins TRBV11-2 to TRBJ2-5; D perhaps matches TRBD1 (5 bases). Trimming stripped 3 bases from V and 4 bases from J, with 6 bases between. The CDR3 runs to 12 residues. Germline loops: CDR1 SGHAT, CDR2 FQNNGV. The CDR3 region is CASSFQGETQYF. The CDR3 DNA is TGTGCCAGCAGCTTTCAGGGAGAGACCCAGTACTTC.

The chain has TRBV7-2 and TRBJ2-1; TRBD2 might be the D (5 bases). With 1 base removed from V and 9 bases from J, the gap between germline ends came to 19 bases. This CDR3 spans 16 amino acids. Germline CDR1 is SGHTA and CDR2 is FQGNSA. The CDR3 here is CASSLGWLADFAEQFF. In DNA, the CDR3 is TGTGCCAGCAGCTTAGGGTGGCTAGCCGACTTCGCTGAGCAGTTCTTC.

This clonotype was detected only a few times. The gene calls are TRBV7-8 and TRBJ2-5; 10 nucleotides match TRBD2. The germline gives CDR1 SGHVS, CDR2 FQNEAQ. The trim removed 0 bases at V and 3 bases at J, leaving 10 bases unmatched. The CDR3 totals 18 residues. The CDR3 DNA sequence: TGTGCCAGCAGCTTAGCAGCTAGCGGGGGACTCACCGAAGAGACCCAGTACTTC. Translated, it gives CASSLAASGGLTEETQYF.

This rearrangement joins TRBV28 to TRBJ1-1; D gene unclear. Germline values: CDR1 MDHEN, CDR2 SYDVKM. V was clipped by 3 bases and J by 5 bases, with 10 bases between them. The CDR3 spans 13 residues. The CDR3 loop reads CASSLLRRTEAFF. Here the CDR3 DNA reads TGTGCCAGCAGTTTGCTTCGTCGGACTGAAGCTTTCTTT.

This clonotype was seen more than once but under ten times. This chain links TRBV12-3 or TRBV12-4 with TRBJ2-7; D remains ambiguous. The CDR3 covers 12 residues. Trimming stripped 4 bases from V and 3 bases from J, with 7 bases between. In DNA form, the CDR3 reads TGTGCCAGCAGTTCAGAAAGCTACGAGCAGTACTTC. This sequence encodes CASSSESYEQYF.

This chain joins TRBV5-4 and TRBJ2-3; 9 bases agree with TRBD2. J was trimmed by 0 bases and V by 1 base; bases with no gene match: 6. This CDR3 region has 17 residues. CDR1 and CDR2 from the germline V gene are SGHNT and YYREEE (reference sequence). The CDR3 loop reads CASSLKREVPSTDTQYF. Here the CDR3 DNA reads TGTGCCAGCAGCTTGAAGCGGGAGGTCCCCAGCACAGATACGCAGTATTTT.